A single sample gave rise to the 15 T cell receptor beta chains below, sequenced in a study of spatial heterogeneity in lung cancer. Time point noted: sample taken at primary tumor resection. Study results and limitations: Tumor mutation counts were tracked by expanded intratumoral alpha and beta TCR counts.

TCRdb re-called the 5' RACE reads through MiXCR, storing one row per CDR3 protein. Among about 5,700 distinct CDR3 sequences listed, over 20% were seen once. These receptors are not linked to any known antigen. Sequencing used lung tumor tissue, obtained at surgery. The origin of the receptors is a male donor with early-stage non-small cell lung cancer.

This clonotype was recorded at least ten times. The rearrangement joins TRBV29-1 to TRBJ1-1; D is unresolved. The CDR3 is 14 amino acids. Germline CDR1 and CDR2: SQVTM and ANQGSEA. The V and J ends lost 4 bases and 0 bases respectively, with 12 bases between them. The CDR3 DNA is TGCAGCGTTGGGTGGGCTAGCATGAACACTGAAGCTTTCTTT. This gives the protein CSVGWASMNTEAFF. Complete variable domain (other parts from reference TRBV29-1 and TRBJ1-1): SAVISQKPSRDICQRGTSLTIQCQVDSQVTMMFWYRQQPGQSLTLIATANQGSEATYESGFVIDKFPISRPNLTFSTLTVSNMSPEDSSIYLCSVGWASMNTEAFFGQGTRLTVV.

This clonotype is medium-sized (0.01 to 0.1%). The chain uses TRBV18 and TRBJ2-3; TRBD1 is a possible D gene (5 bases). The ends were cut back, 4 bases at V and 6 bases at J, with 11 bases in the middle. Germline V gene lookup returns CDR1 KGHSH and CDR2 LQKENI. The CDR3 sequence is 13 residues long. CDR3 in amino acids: CASSLASGDTQYF. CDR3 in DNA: TGTGCCAGCTCACTTGCGTCAGGGGATACGCAGTATTTT.

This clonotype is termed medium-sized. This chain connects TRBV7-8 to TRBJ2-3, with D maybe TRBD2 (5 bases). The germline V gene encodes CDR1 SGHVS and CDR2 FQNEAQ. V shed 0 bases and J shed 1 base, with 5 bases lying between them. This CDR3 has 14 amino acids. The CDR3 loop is CASSLAGGTDTQYF. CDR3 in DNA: TGTGCCAGCAGCTTAGCGGGAGGCACAGATACGCAGTATTTT.

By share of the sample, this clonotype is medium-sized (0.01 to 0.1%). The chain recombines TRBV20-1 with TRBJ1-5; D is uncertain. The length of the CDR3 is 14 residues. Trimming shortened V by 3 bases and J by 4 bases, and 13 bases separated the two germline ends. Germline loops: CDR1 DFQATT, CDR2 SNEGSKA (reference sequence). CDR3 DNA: TGCAGTGCTAGGGCCGGAAAAGGAAATCAGCCCCAGCATTTT. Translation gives CSARAGKGNQPQHF.

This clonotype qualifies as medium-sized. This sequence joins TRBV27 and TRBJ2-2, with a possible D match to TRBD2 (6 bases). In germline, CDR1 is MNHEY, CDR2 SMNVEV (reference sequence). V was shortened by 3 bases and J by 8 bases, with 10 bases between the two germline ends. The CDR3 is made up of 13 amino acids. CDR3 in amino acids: CASSFPREGELFF. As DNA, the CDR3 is TGTGCCAGCAGTTTCCCCCGGGAGGGGGAGCTGTTTTTT.

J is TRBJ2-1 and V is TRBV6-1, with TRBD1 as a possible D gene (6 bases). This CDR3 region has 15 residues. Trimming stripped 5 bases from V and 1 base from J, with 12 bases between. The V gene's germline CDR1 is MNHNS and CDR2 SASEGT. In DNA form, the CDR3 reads TGTGCCAGCAGTCCACAGGGTAGATCCTACAATGAGCAGTTCTTC. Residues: CASSPQGRSYNEQFF.

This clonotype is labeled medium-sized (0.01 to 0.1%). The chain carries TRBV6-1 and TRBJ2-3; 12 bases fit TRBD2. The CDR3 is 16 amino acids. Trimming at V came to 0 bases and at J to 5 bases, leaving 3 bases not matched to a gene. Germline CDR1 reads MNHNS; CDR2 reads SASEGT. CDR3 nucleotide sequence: TGTGCCAGCAGTGAAGCTCCGGGACTAGCGGGAGATACGCAGTATTTT. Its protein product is CASSEAPGLAGDTQYF.

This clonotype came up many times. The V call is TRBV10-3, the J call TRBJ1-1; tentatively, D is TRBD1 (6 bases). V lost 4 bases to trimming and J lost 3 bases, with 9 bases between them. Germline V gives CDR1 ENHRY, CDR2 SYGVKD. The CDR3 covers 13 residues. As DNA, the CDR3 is TGTGCCATCAGTGGACAGGAGGACACTGAAGCTTTCTTT. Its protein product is CAISGQEDTEAFF.

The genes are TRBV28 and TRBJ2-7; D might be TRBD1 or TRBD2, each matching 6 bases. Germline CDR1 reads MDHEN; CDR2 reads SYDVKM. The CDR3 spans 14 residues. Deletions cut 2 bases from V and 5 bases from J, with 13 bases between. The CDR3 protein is CASSLRGPWNEQYF. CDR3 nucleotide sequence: TGTGCCAGCAGTTTACGGGGGCCTTGGAACGAGCAGTACTTC. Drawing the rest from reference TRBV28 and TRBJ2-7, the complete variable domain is DVKVTQSSRYLVKRTGEKVFLECVQDMDHENMFWYRQDPGLGLRLIYFSYDVKMKEKGDIPEGYSVSREKKERFSLILESASTNQTSMYLCASSLRGPWNEQYFGPGTRLTVT.

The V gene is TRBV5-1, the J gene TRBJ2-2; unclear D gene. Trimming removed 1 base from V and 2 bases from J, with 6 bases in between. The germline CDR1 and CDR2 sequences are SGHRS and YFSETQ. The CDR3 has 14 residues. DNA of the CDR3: TGCGCCAGCAGCTTGCAGGCAAACACCGGGGAGCTGTTTTTT. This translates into CASSLQANTGELFF.

CDR3 region: CASSPGGVKGDTQYF. CDR3 in DNA: TGTGCCAGCAGCCCGGGGGGAGTTAAAGGAGATACGCAGTATTTT. The rearrangement joins TRBV21-1 to TRBJ2-3; TRBD1, as called in the table, went unchecked against the DNA. TRBV21-1 is recorded as a pseudogene. The CDR3 sequence is 15 residues long.

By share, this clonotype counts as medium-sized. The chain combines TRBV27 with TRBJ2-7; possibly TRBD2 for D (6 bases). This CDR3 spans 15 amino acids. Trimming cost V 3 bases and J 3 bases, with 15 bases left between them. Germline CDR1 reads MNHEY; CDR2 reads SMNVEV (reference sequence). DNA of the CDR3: TGTGCCAGCAGTTTGGAGCTAGCGCCTCTCTACGAGCAGTACTTC. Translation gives CASSLELAPLYEQYF.

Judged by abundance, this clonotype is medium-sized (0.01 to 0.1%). CDR3: CASSLGQGAIETQYF. CDR3 DNA: TGTGCCAGCAGCTTGGGCCAGGGGGCAATTGAGACCCAGTACTTC. The chain joins TRBV5-4 to TRBJ2-5; TRBD1 agrees at 8 bases. The CDR3 spans 15 residues. The V segment lost 0 bases and the J segment 5 bases; nucleotides outside the gene matches: 6. From germline, CDR1 is SGHNT and CDR2 YYREEE (reference sequence).

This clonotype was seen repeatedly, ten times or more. The DNA of the CDR3 is TGCAGTGCTTGGGGACTAGCGGGAGGAGGTACAGATACGCAGTATTTT. It is translated as CSAWGLAGGGTDTQYF. The V gene is TRBV20-1, the J gene TRBJ2-3, with 15 bases fitting TRBD2. With V trimmed by 5 bases and J by 3 bases, 6 bases remained unmatched. The CDR3 is made up of 16 amino acids. CDR1 is DFQATT, CDR2 SNEGSKA, per germline (reference sequence).

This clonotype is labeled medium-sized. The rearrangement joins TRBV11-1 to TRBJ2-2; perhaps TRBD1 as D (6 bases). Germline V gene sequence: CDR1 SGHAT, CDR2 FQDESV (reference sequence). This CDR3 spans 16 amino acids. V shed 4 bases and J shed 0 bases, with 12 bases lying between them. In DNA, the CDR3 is TGTGCCAGCAGCTCCCCGGGACATTCGAACACCGGGGAGCTGTTTTTT. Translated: CASSSPGHSNTGELFF. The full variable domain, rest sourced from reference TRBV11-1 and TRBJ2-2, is EAEVAQSPRYKITEKSQAVAFWCDPISGHATLYWYRQILGQGPELLVQFQDESVVDDSQLPKDRFSAERLKGVDSTLKIQPAELGDSAMYLCASSSPGHSNTGELFFGEGSRLTVL.